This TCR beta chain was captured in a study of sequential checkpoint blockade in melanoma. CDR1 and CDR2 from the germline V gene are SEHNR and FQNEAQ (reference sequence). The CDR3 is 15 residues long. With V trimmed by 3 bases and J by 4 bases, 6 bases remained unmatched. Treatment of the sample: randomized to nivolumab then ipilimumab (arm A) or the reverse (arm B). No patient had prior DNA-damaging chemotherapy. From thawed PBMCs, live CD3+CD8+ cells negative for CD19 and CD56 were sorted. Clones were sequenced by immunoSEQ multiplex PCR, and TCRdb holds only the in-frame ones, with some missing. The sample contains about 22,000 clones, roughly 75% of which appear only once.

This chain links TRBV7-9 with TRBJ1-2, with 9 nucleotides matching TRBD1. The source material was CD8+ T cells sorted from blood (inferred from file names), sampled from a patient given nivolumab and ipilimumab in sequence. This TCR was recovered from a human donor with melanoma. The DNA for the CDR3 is TGTGCCAGCAGCTTTACAGGGGGCTCGGTCTATGGCTACACCTTC. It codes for CASSFTGGSVYGYTF.